This T cell receptor beta chain appears in the sequencing data of a study of CD8 T cells in Susac syndrome. On the study more broadly: At the time of blood draw, patients with Susac syndrome were therapy-naive, receiving corticosteroids, or receiving intravenous immunoglobulin alone. Whole-study results and caveats: The CD4+ T cell repertoires in Susac syndrome were not clonally expanded.

Random hexamers were used to reverse transcribe roughly 0.45 to 1 ug of RNA. An immunoSEQ multiplex PCR amplified TCR beta CDR3 over 54 Vbeta and 13 Jbeta. One entry per CDR3 protein results from TCRdb running MiXCR on the immunoSEQ multiplex PCR reads. The table lists approximately 150,000 distinct CDR3 sequences, under 97% of them singletons. Germline-derived CDR1 and CDR2 are MDHEN and SYDVKM. There are 12 residues in the CDR3. V shed 5 bases and J shed 6 bases, with 7 bases lying between them. Points on this clonotype: Its antigen remains unknown.

The clonotype originates from a human donor with Susac syndrome. The chain employs TRBV28 and TRBJ2-2, with D perhaps TRBD1 or TRBD2 (5 bases each). Sequenced input: CD4+ T cells from PBMCs. CDR3 DNA sequence: TGTGCCAGCAGTGGGACCCCCGGGGAGCTGTTTTTT. Translation: CASSGTPGELFF.